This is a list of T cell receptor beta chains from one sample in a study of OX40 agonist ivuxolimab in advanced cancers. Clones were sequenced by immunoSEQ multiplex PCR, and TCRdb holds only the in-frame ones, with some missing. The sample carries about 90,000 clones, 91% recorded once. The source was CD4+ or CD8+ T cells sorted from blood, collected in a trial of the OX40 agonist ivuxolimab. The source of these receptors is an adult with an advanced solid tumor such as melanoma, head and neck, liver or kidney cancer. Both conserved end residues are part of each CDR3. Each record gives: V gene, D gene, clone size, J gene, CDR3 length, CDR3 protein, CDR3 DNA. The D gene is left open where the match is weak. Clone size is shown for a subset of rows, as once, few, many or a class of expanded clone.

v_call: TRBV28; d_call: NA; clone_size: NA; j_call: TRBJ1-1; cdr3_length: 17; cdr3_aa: CASSLAQGKMRNTEAFF; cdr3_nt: TGTGCCAGCAGTTTAGCGCAAGGTAAGATGAGGAACACTGAAGCTTTCTTT
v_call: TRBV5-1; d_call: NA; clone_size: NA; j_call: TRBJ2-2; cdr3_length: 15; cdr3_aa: CASSLLGLAGGELFF; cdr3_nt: TGCGCCAGCAGCTTGTTGGGGCTAGCAGGCGGGGAGCTGTTTTTT
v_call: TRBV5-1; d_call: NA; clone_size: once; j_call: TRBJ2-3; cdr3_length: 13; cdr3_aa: CASRDGSTDTQYF; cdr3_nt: TGCGCCAGCAGGGACGGGAGCACAGATACGCAGTATTTT
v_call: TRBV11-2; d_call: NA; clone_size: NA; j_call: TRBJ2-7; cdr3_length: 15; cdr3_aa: CASSLGGSGSYEQYF; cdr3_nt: TGTGCCAGCAGCTTAGGGGGTAGCGGCTCCTACGAGCAGTACTTC
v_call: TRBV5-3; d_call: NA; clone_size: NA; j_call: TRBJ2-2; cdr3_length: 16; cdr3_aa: CARSQSQNANTGELFF; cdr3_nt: TGTGCCAGAAGCCAATCTCAAAACGCGAACACCGGGGAGCTGTTTTTT
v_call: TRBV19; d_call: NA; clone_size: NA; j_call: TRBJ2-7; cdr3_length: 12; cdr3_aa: CASSIAPDEQYF; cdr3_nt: TGTGCCAGTAGTATAGCCCCGGACGAGCAGTACTTC
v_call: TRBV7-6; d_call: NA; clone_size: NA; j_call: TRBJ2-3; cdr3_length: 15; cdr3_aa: CASSLAGAILDTQYF; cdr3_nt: TGTGCCAGCAGCTTAGCCGGGGCCATCCTGGATACGCAGTATTTT
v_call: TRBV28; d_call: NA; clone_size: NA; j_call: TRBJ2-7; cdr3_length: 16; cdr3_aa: CASSPAEASAYYEQYF; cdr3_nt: TGTGCCAGCAGTCCCGCCGAGGCTAGCGCGTACTACGAGCAGTACTTC
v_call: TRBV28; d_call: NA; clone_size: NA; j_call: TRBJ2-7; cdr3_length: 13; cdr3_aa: CASSSTVPYEQYF; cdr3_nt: TGTGCCAGCAGTTCGACGGTACCCTACGAGCAGTACTTC
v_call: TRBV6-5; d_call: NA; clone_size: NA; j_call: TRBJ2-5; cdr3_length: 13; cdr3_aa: CASSYSGRETQYF; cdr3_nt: TGTGCCAGCAGTTACTCGGGGCGAGAGACCCAGTACTTC
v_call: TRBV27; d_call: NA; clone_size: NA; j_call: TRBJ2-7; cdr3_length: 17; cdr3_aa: CASSHLRTASGSYEQYF; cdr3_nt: TGTGCCAGCAGTCATCTTAGGACGGCCTCTGGCTCCTACGAGCAGTACTTC
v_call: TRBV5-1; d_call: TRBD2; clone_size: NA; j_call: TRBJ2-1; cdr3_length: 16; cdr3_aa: CASSMLAGGPANEQFF; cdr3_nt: TGCGCCAGCAGCATGCTAGCGGGAGGGCCTGCCAATGAGCAGTTCTTC
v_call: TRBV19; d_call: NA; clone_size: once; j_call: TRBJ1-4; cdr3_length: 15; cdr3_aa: CASSAGVGTNEKLFF; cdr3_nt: TGTGCCAGTAGTGCGGGGGTGGGCACTAATGAAAAACTGTTTTTT
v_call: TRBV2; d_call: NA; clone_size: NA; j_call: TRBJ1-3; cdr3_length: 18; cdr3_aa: CASSSGSGNQGSGNTIYF; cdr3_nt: TGTGCCAGCAGTTCCGGGTCCGGGAACCAAGGATCTGGAAACACCATATATTTT
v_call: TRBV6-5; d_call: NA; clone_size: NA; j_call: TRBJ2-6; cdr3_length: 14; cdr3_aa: CASGGLGGANVLTF; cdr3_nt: TGTGCCAGCGGGGGCCTAGGAGGGGCCAACGTCCTGACTTTC
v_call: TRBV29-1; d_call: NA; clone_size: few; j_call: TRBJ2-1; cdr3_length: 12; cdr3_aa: CSVDVSSNEQFF; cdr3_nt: TGCAGCGTTGATGTTAGCTCCAATGAGCAGTTCTTC
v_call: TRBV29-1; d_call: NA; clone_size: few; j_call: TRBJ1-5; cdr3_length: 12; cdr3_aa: CSVGDYRQPQHF; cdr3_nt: TGCAGCGTTGGGGACTACAGGCAGCCCCAGCATTTT
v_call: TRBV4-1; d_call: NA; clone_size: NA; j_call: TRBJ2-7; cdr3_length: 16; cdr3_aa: CASSQEGGKGFYEQYF; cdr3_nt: TGCGCCAGCAGCCAAGAAGGGGGAAAGGGATTCTACGAGCAGTACTTC
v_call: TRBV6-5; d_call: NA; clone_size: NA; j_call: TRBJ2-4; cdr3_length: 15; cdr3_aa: CASSPFGGGINIQYF; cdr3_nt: TGTGCCAGCAGCCCCTTTGGAGGGGGTATAAACATTCAGTACTTC
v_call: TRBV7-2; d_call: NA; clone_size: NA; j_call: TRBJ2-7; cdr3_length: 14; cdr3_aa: CASSHLGLAAEQYF; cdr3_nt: TGTGCCAGCAGCCACTTGGGCCTTGCGGCCGAGCAGTACTTC
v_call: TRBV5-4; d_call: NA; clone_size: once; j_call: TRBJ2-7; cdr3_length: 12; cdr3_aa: CASSFGGYEQYF; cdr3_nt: TGTGCCAGCAGCTTTGGCGGCTACGAGCAGTACTTC
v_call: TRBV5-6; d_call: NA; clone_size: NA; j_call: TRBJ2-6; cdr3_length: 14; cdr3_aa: CASSWVSGANVLTF; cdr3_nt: TGTGCCAGCAGCTGGGTCTCTGGGGCCAACGTCCTGACTTTC
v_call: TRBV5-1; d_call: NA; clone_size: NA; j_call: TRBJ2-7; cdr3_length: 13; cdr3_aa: CASSLNLPYEQYF; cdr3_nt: TGCGCCAGCAGCTTAAACCTCCCCTACGAGCAGTACTTC
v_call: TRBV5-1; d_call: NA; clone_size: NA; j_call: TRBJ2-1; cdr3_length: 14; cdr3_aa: CASSLGEALNEQFF; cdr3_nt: TGCGCCAGCAGTCTTGGGGAGGCATTGAATGAGCAGTTCTTC
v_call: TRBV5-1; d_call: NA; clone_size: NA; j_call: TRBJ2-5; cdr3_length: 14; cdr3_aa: CASSLSTGEETQYF; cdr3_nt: TGCGCCAGCAGCTTGTCGACTGGGGAAGAGACCCAGTACTTC
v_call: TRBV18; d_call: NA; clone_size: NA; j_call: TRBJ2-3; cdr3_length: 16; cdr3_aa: CASSPPRGASTDTQYF; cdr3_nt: TGTGCCAGCTCACCACCGAGGGGAGCCAGCACAGATACGCAGTATTTT
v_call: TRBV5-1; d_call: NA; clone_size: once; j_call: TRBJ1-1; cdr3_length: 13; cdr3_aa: CASSLDSNTEAFF; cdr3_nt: TGCGCCAGCAGCTTAGACAGTAACACTGAAGCTTTCTTT
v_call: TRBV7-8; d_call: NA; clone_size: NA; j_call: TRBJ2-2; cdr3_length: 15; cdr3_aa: CASSSQGSGTGELFF; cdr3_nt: TGTGCCAGCAGCTCGCAGGGGTCGGGCACCGGGGAGCTGTTTTTT
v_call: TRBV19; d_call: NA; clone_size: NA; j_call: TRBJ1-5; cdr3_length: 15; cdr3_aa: CASSPRDRHNQPQHF; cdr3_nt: TGTGCCAGTAGTCCTCGGGATCGACACAATCAGCCCCAGCATTTT
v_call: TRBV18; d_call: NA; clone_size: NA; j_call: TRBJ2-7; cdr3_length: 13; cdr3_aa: CASSPPEGYEQYF; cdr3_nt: TGTGCCAGCTCACCCCCCGAGGGTTACGAGCAGTACTTC
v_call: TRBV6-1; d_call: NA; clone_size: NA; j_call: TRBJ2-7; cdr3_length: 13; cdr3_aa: CASRLGASYEQYF; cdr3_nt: TGTGCCAGCAGACTAGGGGCTTCCTACGAGCAGTACTTC
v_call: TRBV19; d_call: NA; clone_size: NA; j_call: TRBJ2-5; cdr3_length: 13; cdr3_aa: CASSLDGGETQYF; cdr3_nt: TGTGCCAGTAGTCTCGACGGAGGGGAGACCCAGTACTTC
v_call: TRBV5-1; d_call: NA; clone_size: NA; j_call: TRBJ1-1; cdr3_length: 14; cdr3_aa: CASSLPSGGVEAFF; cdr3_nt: TGCGCCAGCAGCTTGCCCTCAGGTGGGGTTGAAGCTTTCTTT
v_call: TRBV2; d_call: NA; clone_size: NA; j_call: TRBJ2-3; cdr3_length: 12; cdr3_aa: CASSERSYTQYF; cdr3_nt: TGTGCCAGCAGTGAAAGATCATATACGCAGTATTTT
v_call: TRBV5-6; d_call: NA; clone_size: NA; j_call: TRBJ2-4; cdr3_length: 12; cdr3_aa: CASIGVGNIQYF; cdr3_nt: TGTGCCAGCATAGGGGTTGGAAACATTCAGTACTTC
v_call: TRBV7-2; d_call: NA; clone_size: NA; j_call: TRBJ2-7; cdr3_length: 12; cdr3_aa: CASRGKYYEQYF; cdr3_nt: TGTGCCAGCAGGGGGAAATACTACGAGCAGTACTTC
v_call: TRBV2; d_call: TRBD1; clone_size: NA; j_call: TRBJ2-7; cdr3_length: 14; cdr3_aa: CASSEVEGAGEQYF; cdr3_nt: TGTGCCAGCAGTGAAGTTGAGGGGGCCGGCGAGCAGTACTTC
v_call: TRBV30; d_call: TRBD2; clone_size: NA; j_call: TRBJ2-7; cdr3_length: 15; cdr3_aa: CAWSVLASSSYEQYF; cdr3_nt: TGTGCCTGGAGTGTACTAGCGAGTAGCTCCTACGAGCAGTACTTC
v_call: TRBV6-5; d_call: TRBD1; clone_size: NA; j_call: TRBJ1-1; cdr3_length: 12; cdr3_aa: CASTGQGGEAFF; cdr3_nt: TGTGCCAGCACTGGACAGGGGGGTGAGGCTTTCTTT
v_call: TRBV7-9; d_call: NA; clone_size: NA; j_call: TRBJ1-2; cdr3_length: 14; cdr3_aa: CASSFSQGPGGYTF; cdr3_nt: TGTGCCAGCAGCTTTTCCCAGGGGCCGGGTGGCTACACCTTC
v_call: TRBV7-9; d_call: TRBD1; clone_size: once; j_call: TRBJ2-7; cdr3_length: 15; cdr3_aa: CASSFGQAVSYEQYF; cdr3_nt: TGTGCCAGCAGCTTCGGACAGGCGGTATCCTACGAGCAGTACTTC
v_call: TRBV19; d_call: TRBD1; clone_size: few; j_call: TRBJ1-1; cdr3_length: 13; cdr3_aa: CASRTGLNTEAFF; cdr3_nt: TGTGCCAGTAGGACAGGGTTGAACACTGAAGCTTTCTTT
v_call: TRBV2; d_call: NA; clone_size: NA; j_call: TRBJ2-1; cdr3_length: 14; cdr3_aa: CASSSRAGYNEQFF; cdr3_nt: TGTGCCAGCAGTTCCAGGGCGGGGTACAATGAGCAGTTCTTC
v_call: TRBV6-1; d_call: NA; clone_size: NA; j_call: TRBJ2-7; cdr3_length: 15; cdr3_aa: CASSERDRPSYEQYF; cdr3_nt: TGTGCCAGCAGTGAACGGGATCGCCCATCCTACGAGCAGTACTTC
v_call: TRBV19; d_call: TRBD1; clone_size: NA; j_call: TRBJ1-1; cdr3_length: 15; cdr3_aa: CASRPGQGGNTEAFF; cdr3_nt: TGTGCCAGTAGGCCCGGACAGGGCGGGAACACTGAAGCTTTCTTT
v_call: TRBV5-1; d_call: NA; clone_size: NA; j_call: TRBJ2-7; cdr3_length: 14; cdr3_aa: CASSKDSNRYEQYF; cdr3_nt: TGCGCCAGCAGCAAAGACAGTAATAGATACGAGCAGTACTTC
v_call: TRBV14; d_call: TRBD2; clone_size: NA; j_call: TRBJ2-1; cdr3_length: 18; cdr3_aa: CASSQDRTSGRGIHEQFF; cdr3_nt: TGTGCCAGCAGCCAAGATCGGACTAGCGGGAGAGGTATCCATGAGCAGTTCTTC
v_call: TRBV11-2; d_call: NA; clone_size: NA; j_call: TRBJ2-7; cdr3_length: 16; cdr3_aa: CASSFILGGLSYEQYF; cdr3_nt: TGTGCCAGCAGCTTTATTTTGGGCGGGCTCTCCTACGAGCAGTACTTC
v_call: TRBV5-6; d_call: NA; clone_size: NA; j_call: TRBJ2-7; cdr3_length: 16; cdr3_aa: CASSRGRLLSSYEQYF; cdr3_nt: TGTGCCAGCAGCAGAGGACGTCTGTTGAGCTCCTACGAGCAGTACTTC
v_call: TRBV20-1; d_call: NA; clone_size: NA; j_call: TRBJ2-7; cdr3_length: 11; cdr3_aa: CSARSVYEQYF; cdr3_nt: TGCAGTGCTAGGTCCGTCTACGAGCAGTACTTC
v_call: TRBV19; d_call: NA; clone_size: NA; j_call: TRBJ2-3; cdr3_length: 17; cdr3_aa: CASSRESLSPGTDTQYF; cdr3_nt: TGTGCCAGTAGTAGGGAGTCCCTCTCCCCGGGCACAGATACGCAGTATTTT
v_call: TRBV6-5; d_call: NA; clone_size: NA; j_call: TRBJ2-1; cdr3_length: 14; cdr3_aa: CASRGWGSDNEQFF; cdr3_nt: TGTGCCAGCAGAGGGTGGGGGAGCGACAATGAGCAGTTCTTC
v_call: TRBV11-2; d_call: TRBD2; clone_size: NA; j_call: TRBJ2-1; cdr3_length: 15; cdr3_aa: CASSKGLAGRDEQFF; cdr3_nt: TGTGCCAGCAGCAAGGGACTAGCAGGGCGGGATGAGCAGTTCTTC
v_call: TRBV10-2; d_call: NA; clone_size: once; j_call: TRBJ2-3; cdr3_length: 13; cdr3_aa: CASTIAGTDTQYF; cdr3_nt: TGCGCCAGCACAATAGCGGGCACAGATACGCAGTATTTT
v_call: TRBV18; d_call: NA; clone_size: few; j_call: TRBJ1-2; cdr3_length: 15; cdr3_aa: CASSPREGPHYGYTF; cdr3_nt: TGTGCCAGCTCACCACGGGAGGGGCCGCACTATGGCTACACCTTC
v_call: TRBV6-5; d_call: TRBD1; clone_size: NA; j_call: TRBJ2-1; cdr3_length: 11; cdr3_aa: CASRQGNEQFF; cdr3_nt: TGTGCCAGTCGACAGGGAAATGAGCAGTTCTTC
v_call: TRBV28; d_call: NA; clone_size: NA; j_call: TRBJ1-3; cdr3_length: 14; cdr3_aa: CASSPGTHGNTIYF; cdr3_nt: TGTGCCAGCAGTCCCGGGACACATGGAAACACCATATATTTT
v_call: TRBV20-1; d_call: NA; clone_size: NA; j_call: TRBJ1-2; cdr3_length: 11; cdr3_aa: CSGIGVYGYTF; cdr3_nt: TGCAGTGGAATAGGGGTGTATGGCTACACCTTC
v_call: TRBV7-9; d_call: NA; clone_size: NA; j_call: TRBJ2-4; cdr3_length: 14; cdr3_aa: CASSLGTAKNIQYF; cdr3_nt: TGTGCCAGCAGCTTAGGGACAGCCAAAAACATTCAGTACTTC